This T cell receptor beta chain was found in a study of T cell responses to AZD1222 COVID-19 vaccine. TCRdb keeps only in-frame clones here, not all; method: immunoSEQ multiplex PCR. The sample holds about 150,000 clones, 90% seen once. CDR1 is SGHVS and CDR2 is FQNEAQ in the germline V gene. The CDR3 spans 14 residues. The V end was cut by 2 bases, the J end by 8 bases, with 10 bases between. General study results and limits: Repertoires in all cases were sampled only once the peak T cell response had passed. The donor cohort was predominantly white British with a female majority, and clonal diversity may have been underestimated.

As regards this clone: As yet, its antigen is unknown.

The chain has TRBV7-8 and TRBJ1-6; possible D gene TRBD1, 5 bases. This specimen consisted of peripheral blood, obtained 28 days after the second AZD1222 dose. This clonotype originated in an adult who received the AZD1222 COVID-19 vaccine. The CDR3, as DNA: TGTGCCAGCAGCTTATTTCAGGGCGATTCACCCCTCCACTTT. It specifies CASSLFQGDSPLHF.